This passage covers 30 T cell receptor beta chains from one sample sequenced in a study of Graves' ophthalmopathy and Graves' hyperthyroidism. The TCR beta CDR3 regions underwent amplification from RNA transcripts. RT-PCR was first run with HTBI primers, then multiplex PCR in a second round. TCRdb re-called the multiplex PCR reads with MiXCR, one entry per CDR3 protein. The repertoire holds around 1,000,000 distinct CDR3 sequences, with about 38% as singletons. The sample consisted of peripheral blood or thyroid tissue (not recorded which). The origin of the receptors is an adult man with Graves' hyperthyroidism.

A note on this clonotype: It is likely a read error, because the conserved phenylalanine at the end of the CDR3 is missing. The rearrangement links TRBV10-2 to TRBJ1-2; D is unclear. CDR3 length: 13 residues. The V gene's germline CDR1 is WSHSY and CDR2 SAAADI. V lost 3 bases, J lost 8 bases, and 13 bases lay in between. In nucleotides, the CDR3 is TGCGCCAGCAGTGATGGTCGGCGTGACGGCTACACCTCC. This translates into CASSDGRRDGYTS.

The chain combines TRBV11-2 with TRBJ2-7, with D perhaps matching TRBD1 (6 bases). Germline V gene data show CDR1 as SGHAT and CDR2 as FQNNGV. The CDR3 is 14 amino acids. V was pared by 5 bases and J by 5 bases, with 16 bases between. CDR3 amino acids: CASSEQGAADEQYF. CDR3 coding DNA: TGTGCCAGCAGCGAACAGGGTGCGGCGGACGAGCAGTACTTC.

CDR3 DNA sequence: TGCGCCAGCAGCTTCGGACAGGATGGTGGCTACACCTTC. It codes for CASSFGQDGGYTF. The chain is built from TRBV5-1 and TRBJ1-2; 7 bases fit TRBD1. Germline V gives CDR1 SGHRS, CDR2 YFSETQ. Trimming at V came to 2 bases and at J to 7 bases, leaving 5 bases not matched to a gene. CDR3 size: 13 residues.

The rearrangement joins TRBV2 to TRBJ2-6, with 10 bases fitting TRBD1. From germline, CDR1 is SNHLY and CDR2 FYNNEI. Germline trimming cut 5 bases from V and 0 bases from J; bases unmatched to any gene: 4. The CDR3 is 17 amino acids. CDR3 DNA sequence: TGTGCCAGCAGTCGGGACAGGGGATTCTCTGGGGCCAACGTCCTGACTTTC. Its protein product is CASSRDRGFSGANVLTF.

This clonotype has a count of ten or more. This chain joins TRBV7-2 and TRBJ2-5, with D maybe TRBD1 (6 bases). The germline gives CDR1 SGHTA, CDR2 FQGNSA. The CDR3 contains 17 residues. V was trimmed by 3 bases and J by 2 bases, leaving 19 bases between them. CDR3 nucleotide sequence: TGTGCCAGCAGCTTGGGGGCAGGGGCCGCGAGACAAGAGACCCAGTACTTC. Translation gives CASSLGAGAARQETQYF.

This clonotype was observed at least ten times. The chain recombines TRBV7-9 with TRBJ2-5; D remains ambiguous. The CDR3 is made up of 15 amino acids. V lost 5 bases and J 2 bases, leaving 15 bases between the germline ends. CDR1 SEHNR and CDR2 FQNEAQ come from the germline V gene (reference sequence). CDR3 sequence: CASSRGLGQQETQYF. The CDR3 nucleotides read TGTGCCAGCAGCCGAGGTCTGGGCCAACAAGAGACCCAGTACTTC. Together with reference TRBV7-9 and TRBJ2-5, the CDR3 gives the full variable domain: DTGVSQNPRHKITKRGQNVTFRCDPISEHNRLYWYRQTLGQGPEFLTYFQNEAQLEKSRLLSDRFSAERPKGSFSTLEIQRTEQGDSAMYLCASSRGLGQQETQYFGPGTRLLVL.

In this sample, this clonotype turned up once. A junction end diverges from the germline sequence, so it may reflect a read error. The chain combines TRBV27 with TRBJ2-7, with 7 bases that match TRBD1. Per the germline V gene, CDR1 is MNHEY and CDR2 is SMNVEV (reference sequence). The CDR3 is 14 residues long. The CDR3 bases are TGTGCCGGCAGGACCAGGGGGAACTCCTACGAGCAGTACTTC. Translation gives CAGRTRGNSYEQYF.

This clonotype showed up many times. The chain has TRBV7-9 and TRBJ1-2; D remains ambiguous. CDR3 length: 9 amino acids. Trimming pared 10 bases from V and 6 bases from J, leaving 6 bases between. Per the germline V gene, CDR1 is SEHNR and CDR2 is FQNEAQ (reference sequence). The CDR3 DNA is TGTGCCAAACTAAATGGCTACACCTTC. It yields the protein CAKLNGYTF.

This chain joins TRBV5-6 and TRBJ2-2; 9 positions agree with TRBD2. Trimming at V came to 2 bases and at J to 5 bases, leaving 7 bases not matched to a gene. Germline V CDR1 and CDR2: SGHDT, YYEEEE. The CDR3 sequence is 16 residues long. The CDR3 protein is CASSFGLAGQTGELFF. The CDR3 nucleotides are TGTGCCAGCAGCTTTGGTCTAGCGGGACAAACCGGGGAGCTGTTTTTT.

This chain joins TRBV28 and TRBJ1-2; possibly TRBD1 for D (6 bases). The V gene lost 3 bases and the J gene lost 6 bases, with 17 bases spanning the gap. The CDR3 is 15 residues long. CDR1 is MDHEN, CDR2 SYDVKM, per germline. The CDR3 reads CASSFKTGRRDGYTF. CDR3 coding DNA: TGTGCCAGCAGTTTTAAGACAGGTCGACGCGATGGCTACACCTTC.

This clonotype was recorded many times. Written as DNA, the CDR3 is TGTGCCAGCAGTTTAGTTTGGGTGGGTAGGTACGAGCAGTACTTC. Translation gives CASSLVWVGRYEQYF. The chain uses TRBV12-3 or TRBV12-4 and TRBJ2-7; D ambiguous. There are 15 residues in the CDR3. The V end was cut by 1 base, the J end by 4 bases, with 14 bases between.

Remarks on this clonotype: Possible read error: a much larger clone is one base away. The chain links TRBV7-8 to TRBJ2-2; D is possibly TRBD1 (5 bases). Per germline, CDR1 SGHVS and CDR2 FQNEAQ. Trimming took off 3 bases at V and 3 bases at J, with 8 bases between the two ends. CDR3 length: 14 residues. CDR3 sequence: CASSFGRDTGELFF. CDR3 nucleotides: TGTGCCAGCAGCTTCGGCAGGGACACCGGGGAGCTGTTTTTT.

This clonotype occurred many times. The J gene is TRBJ1-4, the V gene TRBV15, with 8 bases lining up with TRBD1. With V trimmed by 1 base and J by 8 bases, 6 bases remained unmatched. CDR1 LNHNV and CDR2 YYDKDF come from the germline V gene (reference sequence). CDR3 length: 15 amino acids. CDR3 protein: CATSRVDRGAEKLFF. DNA for the CDR3: TGTGCCACCAGCAGAGTAGACAGGGGAGCGGAAAAACTGTTTTTT.

This clonotype was found a few times. The chain carries TRBV7-9 and TRBJ1-1, with no clear D. The CDR3 loop spans 13 amino acids. CDR1 is SEHNR, CDR2 FQNEAQ, per germline (reference sequence). The V and J ends lost 3 bases and 7 bases respectively, with 12 bases between them. CDR3 in DNA: TGTGCCAGCAGCTTTATGGGTACCCGTGAAGCTTTCTTT. This translates into CASSFMGTREAFF.

This clonotype was counted ten times or more. The V call is TRBV15, the J call TRBJ1-1; possibly TRBD1 for D (5 bases). Per germline, CDR1 LNHNV and CDR2 YYDKDF (reference sequence). Trimming cost V 3 bases and J 4 bases, with 15 bases left between them. The CDR3 has 15 residues. The CDR3 region is CATSRNRQSTTEAFF. CDR3 nucleotides: TGTGCCACCAGCAGGAACAGACAGAGCACCACTGAAGCTTTCTTT.

This clonotype showed up many times. The chain has TRBV24-1 and TRBJ2-5; 8 bases are shared with TRBD1. The CDR3 contains 17 residues. Losses at the gene ends were 4 bases for V and 3 bases for J; bases not matched to a gene: 12. Germline CDR1 and CDR2: KGHDR and SFDVKD. The CDR3 reads CATSDPHGQGGKETQYF. The DNA for the CDR3 is TGTGCCACCAGTGACCCCCACGGACAGGGTGGGAAAGAGACCCAGTACTTC.

The chain has TRBV7-2 and TRBJ2-7; D remains ambiguous. V was pared by 5 bases and J by 0 bases, with 14 bases between. Looked up from germline, CDR1 is SGHTA and CDR2 is FQGNSA. CDR3 length equals 15 residues. CDR3: CASSPPWRNSYEQYF. CDR3 DNA sequence: TGTGCCAGCAGCCCACCGTGGCGGAACTCCTACGAGCAGTACTTC.

The chain links TRBV20-1 to TRBJ2-5; D call uncertain. CDR3 length: 13 amino acids. CDR1 is DFQATT and CDR2 is SNEGSKA in the germline V gene (reference sequence). Trimming left V 3 bases short and J 3 bases short, with 11 bases between. CDR3 nucleotides: TGCAGTGCTAGCACCGACGGTGAAGAGACCCAGTACTTC. Its translation is CSASTDGEETQYF.

This clonotype was counted many times. The J gene is TRBJ2-7, the V gene TRBV5-5, with 7 bases matching TRBD1. Per germline, CDR1 SGHKS and CDR2 YYEKEE (reference sequence). The length of the CDR3 is 15 residues. Losses at the gene ends were 0 bases for V and 3 bases for J; bases not matched to a gene: 6. The CDR3 coding sequence is TGTGCCAGCAGCTTGGGACAGGGACACGGCTACGAGCAGTACTTC. Translation: CASSLGQGHGYEQYF. Full variable domain (missing parts from reference TRBV5-5 and TRBJ2-7): DAGVTQSPTHLIKTRGQQVTLRCSPISGHKSVSWYQQVLGQGPQFIFQYYEKEERGRGNFPDRFSARQFPNYSSELNVNALLLGDSALYLCASSLGQGHGYEQYFGPGTRLTVT.

This clonotype was counted only a few times. V usage is TRBV4-1 and J usage is TRBJ2-7; D uncertain. V shed 1 base and J shed 7 bases, with 11 bases lying between them. This CDR3 has 13 residues. Germline V gene lookup returns CDR1 MGHRA and CDR2 YSYEKL. The CDR3 bases are TGCGCCAGCAGCCAAGTTATCTTGGGGGAGCAGTACTTC. It yields the protein CASSQVILGEQYF.

The sample holds a few counts of this clonotype. The chain couples TRBV7-9 to TRBJ2-2; D is unclear. V lost 6 bases to trimming and J lost 4 bases, with 12 bases between them. The germline V gene has CDR1 SEHNR and CDR2 FQNEAQ (reference sequence). CDR3 length: 14 amino acids. The CDR3 DNA reads as TGTGCCAGCAGGGCGGCAGATAGCACCGGGGAGCTGTTTTTT. This translates into CASRAADSTGELFF.

This clonotype has only a few counts. V is TRBV11-2 and J is TRBJ1-2; TRBD1 matches at 10 bases. The CDR3 has 15 amino acids. Per the germline V gene, CDR1 is SGHAT and CDR2 is FQNNGV. Trimming took 5 bases from V and 3 from J; bases not matched to a gene: 6. The CDR3 sequence is CASSPRTGGYYGYTF. DNA for the CDR3: TGTGCCAGCAGCCCCCGGACAGGGGGGTACTATGGCTACACCTTC.

The DNA of the CDR3 is TGTGCCAGCAGTTTAGTTGGAGGGACTGTGGGGGAGCAGTACTTC. Protein sequence: CASSLVGGTVGEQYF. V and J are TRBV2 and TRBJ2-7; D possibly corresponds to TRBD2 (6 bases). Germline assignment: CDR1 SNHLY and CDR2 FYNNEI. The V end lost 5 bases, the J end lost 7 bases, and 21 bases lay between the germline ends. The CDR3 has 15 residues.

This clonotype was seen a handful of times. The chain links TRBV12-3 or TRBV12-4 to TRBJ1-5; 10 bases are a match to TRBD1. Losses at the gene ends were 4 bases for V and 4 bases for J; bases not matched to a gene: 13. The length of the CDR3 is 18 residues. This CDR3 is CASSYTPGQGIQNQPQHF. DNA of the CDR3: TGTGCCAGCAGTTACACCCCGGGACAGGGGATCCAAAATCAGCCCCAGCATTTT.

This clonotype was found many times. The V gene is TRBV9, the J gene TRBJ2-6; 7 bases fit TRBD1. The CDR3 length is 18 residues. Germline lookup yields CDR1 SGDLS and CDR2 YYNGEE. Germline trimming cut 0 bases from V and 2 bases from J; bases unmatched to any gene: 8. Here the CDR3 reads CASSVGSLDRAGANVLTF. The CDR3 nucleotides are TGTGCCAGCAGCGTAGGGAGCCTTGACAGGGCTGGGGCCAACGTCCTGACTTTC.

This chain uses TRBV25-1 with TRBJ1-2, with D uncertain. V lost 3 bases and J lost 4, with 15 bases in between. The CDR3 sequence is 15 residues long. Per germline, CDR1 MGHDK and CDR2 SYGVNS. The CDR3, as DNA: TGTGCCAGCAGTGAGGGTGCCAGGAGCGTCTATGGCTACACCTTC. Translated, it gives CASSEGARSVYGYTF.

This chain joins TRBV7-2 and TRBJ1-2; D uncertain. V gave up 1 base and J gave up 12 bases, with 18 bases separating them. This CDR3 spans 14 amino acids. The germline V gene encodes CDR1 SGHTA and CDR2 FQGNSA. The CDR3 DNA is TGTGCCAGCAGCTTAGAGATGGGCCTCTCTGGAAACACCTTC. This encodes CASSLEMGLSGNTF.

Ten or more counts support this clonotype. J is TRBJ1-1 and V is TRBV6-5; TRBD1 is a possible D gene (6 bases). The CDR3 has 14 residues. V lost 3 bases and J 1 base, leaving 9 bases between the germline ends. Germline loops: CDR1 MNHEY, CDR2 SVGAGI. For the CDR3, the DNA is TGTGCCAGCAGTTATGGGGGCGCGAACACTGAAGCTTTCTTT. Its translation is CASSYGGANTEAFF.

This clonotype was seen at least ten times. The V call is TRBV5-1, the J call TRBJ1-2, with D maybe TRBD1 (5 bases). The CDR3 is made up of 14 amino acids. Per the germline V gene, CDR1 is SGHRS and CDR2 is YFSETQ. V gave up 1 base and J gave up 4 bases, with 11 bases separating them. In DNA form, the CDR3 reads TGCGCCAGCAGCTTGTCGTCGACAGTCTATGGCTACACCTTC. This encodes CASSLSSTVYGYTF.

The gene calls are TRBV10-3 and TRBJ1-6; TRBD1 aligns across 10 bases. The CDR3 covers 16 residues. Germline V gives CDR1 ENHRY, CDR2 SYGVKD. The J segment lost 10 bases and the V segment lost 2 bases, leaving 8 bases of the junction unmatched. CDR3 sequence (DNA): TGTGCCATCAGTGAGAGACTTTGGGGACAGGGGTCACCCCTCCACTTT. Translating it yields CAISERLWGQGSPLHF.